This T cell receptor (beta chain) appears in the sequencing data of a study of blood T cells in healthy people across ages. Sample-barcoded 5' priming and a J-beta primer mix drove a second PCR of roughly 6 to 12 cycles. TCRdb itself ran the 5' RACE reads through MiXCR, one entry per CDR3 protein. The repertoire consists of some 560,000 distinct CDR3 sequences, with about 27% occurring once and the leading ten covering approximately 3.6%. The same specimen was also included in a second study, on T cells of mothers and their children.

The sample taken for sequencing was blood. This sequence was found in a boy between 2 and 15 years old in good health.

The CDR3 sequence: CSVPIAGNYGYTF. For the CDR3, the DNA is TGCAGCGTTCCGATTGCCGGTAACTATGGCTACACCTTC. This chain joins TRBV29-1 and TRBJ1-2; D remains ambiguous. The CDR3 extends over 13 amino acids. Trimming removed 5 bases from V and 1 base from J, with 11 bases in between. Germline assignment: CDR1 SQVTM and CDR2 ANQGSEA.